Presented here are 10 T cell receptor beta chains from one specimen sequenced in a study of blood T cell repertoires in COVID-19. Sequenced by immunoSEQ multiplex PCR; TCRdb stores in-frame clones only, minus some. The sample lists under 300,000 clones; around 90% were seen once. Sequences were obtained from PBMCs or T cells enriched from blood (not recorded which). Source of these receptors: a woman between 50 and 59 years old who had recovered from COVID-19.

The V and J genes are TRBV7-2 and TRBJ1-3, with 7 bases fitting TRBD1. With 5 bases clipped from V and 4 bases from J, the junction kept 2 bases outside the gene matches. The CDR3 extends over 13 amino acids. Germline values: CDR1 SGHTA, CDR2 FQGNSA. The CDR3 DNA is TGTGCCAGCAGCGCGGGACAGGGAAACACCATATATTTT. It codes for CASSAGQGNTIYF.

This chain joins TRBV7-3 and TRBJ2-1, with TRBD1 as a possible D gene (6 bases). V was clipped by 4 bases and J by 6 bases, with 10 bases between them. Looked up from germline, CDR1 is SGHTA and CDR2 is FQGTGA. CDR3 length: 13 residues. The CDR3 DNA reads as TGTGCCAGCAGCTCTGACAGGAGCAATGAGCAGTTCTTC. It codes for CASSSDRSNEQFF.

This clone came up once. This chain connects TRBV7-9 to TRBJ1-1; 8 bases fit TRBD1. V gave up 1 base and J gave up 1 base; unmatched junction bases: 8. Per the germline V gene, CDR1 is SEHNR and CDR2 is FQNEAQ (reference sequence). The CDR3 extends over 17 amino acids. CDR3: CASSLVATGVTNTEAFF. For the CDR3, the DNA is TGTGCCAGCAGCTTAGTGGCGACAGGGGTCACGAACACTGAAGCTTTCTTT.

This sequence joins TRBV7-2 and TRBJ2-1; D is ambiguous. V gave up 1 base and J gave up 8 bases, with 6 bases separating them. The CDR3 has 12 amino acids. Germline CDR1 reads SGHTA; CDR2 reads FQGNSA. DNA of the CDR3: TGTGCCAGCAGCTTAGATGGCTATGAGCAGTTCTTC. Its protein is CASSLDGYEQFF.

In this sample, this clone turned up once. The chain uses TRBV6-1 and TRBJ2-7, with 11 bases aligning to TRBD1. This CDR3 is built from 15 residues. CDR1 is MNHNS, CDR2 SASEGT, per germline. With V trimmed by 5 bases and J by 6 bases, 9 bases remained unmatched. The CDR3 protein is CASSRTDRGRLEQYF. The CDR3 nucleotides are TGTGCCAGCAGTAGAACGGACAGGGGGCGCCTCGAGCAGTACTTC.

The V call is TRBV5-1, the J call TRBJ2-2; the D is unclear. V lost 6 bases and J 1 base, leaving 4 bases between the germline ends. Looked up from germline, CDR1 is SGHRS and CDR2 is YFSETQ. The CDR3 contains 12 residues. This CDR3 is CASTLNTGELFF. The CDR3 nucleotides read TGCGCCAGCACGTTGAACACCGGGGAGCTGTTTTTT. The whole variable domain, remainder taken from reference TRBV5-1 and TRBJ2-2, is KAGVTQTPRYLIKTRGQQVTLSCSPISGHRSVSWYQQTPGQGLQFLFEYFSETQRNKGNFPGRFSGRQFSNSRSEMNVSTLELGDSALYLCASTLNTGELFFGEGSRLTVL.

The J gene is TRBJ1-2, the V gene TRBV14; no clear D. The CDR3 has 13 amino acids. Germline V gene sequence: CDR1 SGHDN, CDR2 FVKESK. V lost 1 base, J lost 7 bases, and 10 bases lay in between. The CDR3 sequence: CASSQAQAGGYTF. In DNA form, the CDR3 reads TGTGCCAGCAGCCAAGCGCAGGCCGGTGGCTACACCTTC. Supplemented by reference TRBV14 and TRBJ1-2, the full variable domain reads EAGVTQFPSHSVIEKGQTVTLRCDPISGHDNLYWYRRVMGKEIKFLLHFVKESKQDESGMPNNRFLAERTGGTYSTLKVQPAELEDSGVYFCASSQAQAGGYTFGSGTRLTVV.

The chain recombines TRBV11-2 with TRBJ2-1; D gene ambiguous. The V end was cut by 0 bases, the J end by 9 bases, with 12 bases between. The CDR3 extends over 14 amino acids. Germline CDR1 is SGHAT and CDR2 is FQNNGV. In DNA form, the CDR3 reads TGTGCCAGCAGCTTAGATCAGGCCAACGCTGAGCAGTTCTTC. It yields the protein CASSLDQANAEQFF.

The V and J genes are TRBV28 and TRBJ2-2; D unresolved. Germline V lookup: CDR1 MDHEN, CDR2 SYDVKM. The CDR3 loop spans 11 amino acids. Trimming pared 6 bases from V and 5 bases from J, leaving 4 bases between. The CDR3 DNA follows: TGTGCCAGCAGGGCTACCGGGGAGCTGTTTTTT. This gives the protein CASRATGELFF.

The chain is built from TRBV28 and TRBJ2-2; TRBD2 aligns across 8 bases. V lost 8 bases, J lost 0 bases, and 2 bases stayed unmatched. The CDR3 is 14 residues long. Looked up from germline, CDR1 is MDHEN and CDR2 is SYDVKM. The CDR3 loop reads CASLTSANTGELFF. CDR3 sequence (DNA): TGTGCCAGCTTGACTAGCGCGAACACCGGGGAGCTGTTTTTT.